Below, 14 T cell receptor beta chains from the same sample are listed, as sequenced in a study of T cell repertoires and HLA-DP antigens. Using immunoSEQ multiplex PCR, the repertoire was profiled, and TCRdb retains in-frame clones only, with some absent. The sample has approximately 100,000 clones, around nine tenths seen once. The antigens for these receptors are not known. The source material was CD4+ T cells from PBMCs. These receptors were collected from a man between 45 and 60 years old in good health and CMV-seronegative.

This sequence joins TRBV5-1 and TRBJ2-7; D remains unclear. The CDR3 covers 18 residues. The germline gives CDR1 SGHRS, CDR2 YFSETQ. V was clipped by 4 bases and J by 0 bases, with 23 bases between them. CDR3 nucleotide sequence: TGCGCCAGCAGCCTACGTGGTTCCTTAACCACTCGCTCCTACGAGCAGTACTTC. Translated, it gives CASSLRGSLTTRSYEQYF.

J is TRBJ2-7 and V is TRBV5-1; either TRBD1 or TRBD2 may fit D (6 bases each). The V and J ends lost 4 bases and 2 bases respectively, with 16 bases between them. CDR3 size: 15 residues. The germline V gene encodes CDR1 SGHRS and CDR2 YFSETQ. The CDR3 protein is CASSPGGGTTYEQYF. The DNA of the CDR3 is TGCGCCAGCAGCCCCGGGGGCGGGACGACCTACGAGCAGTACTTC.

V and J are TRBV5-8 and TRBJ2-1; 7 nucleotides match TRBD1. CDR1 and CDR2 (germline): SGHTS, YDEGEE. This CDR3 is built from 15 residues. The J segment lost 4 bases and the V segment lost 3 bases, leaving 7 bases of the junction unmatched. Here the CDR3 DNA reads TGTGCCAGCAGCTCCAGGGGGTTCAAGTACAATGAGCAGTTCTTC. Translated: CASSSRGFKYNEQFF.

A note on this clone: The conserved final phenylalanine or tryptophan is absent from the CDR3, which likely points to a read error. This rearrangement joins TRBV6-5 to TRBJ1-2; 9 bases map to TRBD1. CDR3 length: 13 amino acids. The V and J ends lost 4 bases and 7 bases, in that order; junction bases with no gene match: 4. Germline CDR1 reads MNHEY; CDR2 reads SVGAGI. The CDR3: CASSWGQGGGYTL. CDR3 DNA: TGTGCCAGCAGTTGGGGACAGGGAGGTGGCTACACCCTC.

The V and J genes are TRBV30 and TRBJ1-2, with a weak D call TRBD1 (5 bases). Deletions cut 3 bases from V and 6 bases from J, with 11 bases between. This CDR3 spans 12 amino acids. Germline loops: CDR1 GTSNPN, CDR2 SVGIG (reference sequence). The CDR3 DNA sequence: TGTGCCTGGAGCAGACAGTCCGATGGCTACACCTTC. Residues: CAWSRQSDGYTF.

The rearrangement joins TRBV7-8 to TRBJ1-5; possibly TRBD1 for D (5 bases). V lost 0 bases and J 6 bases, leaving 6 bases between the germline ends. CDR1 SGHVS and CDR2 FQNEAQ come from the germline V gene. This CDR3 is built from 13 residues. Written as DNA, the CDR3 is TGTGCCAGCAGCTTAGCGGGGGGTCAGCCCCAGCATTTT. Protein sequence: CASSLAGGQPQHF.

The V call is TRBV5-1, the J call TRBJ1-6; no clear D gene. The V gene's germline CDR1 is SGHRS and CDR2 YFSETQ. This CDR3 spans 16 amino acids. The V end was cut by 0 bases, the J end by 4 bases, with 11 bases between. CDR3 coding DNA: TGCGCCAGCAGCTTGGCCGGGATTCCATATAATTCACCCCTCCACTTT. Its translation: CASSLAGIPYNSPLHF.

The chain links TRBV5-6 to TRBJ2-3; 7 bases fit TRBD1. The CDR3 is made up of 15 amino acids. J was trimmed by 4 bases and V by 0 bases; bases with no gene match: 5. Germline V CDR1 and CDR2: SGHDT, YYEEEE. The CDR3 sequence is CASSLARGRADTQYF. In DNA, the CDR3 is TGTGCCAGCAGCTTGGCAAGGGGGCGGGCAGATACGCAGTATTTT. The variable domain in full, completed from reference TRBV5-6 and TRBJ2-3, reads DAGVTQSPTHLIKTRGQQVTLRCSPKSGHDTVSWYQQALGQGPQFIFQYYEEEERQRGNFPDRFSGHQFPNYSSELNVNALLLGDSALYLCASSLARGRADTQYFGPGTRLTVL.

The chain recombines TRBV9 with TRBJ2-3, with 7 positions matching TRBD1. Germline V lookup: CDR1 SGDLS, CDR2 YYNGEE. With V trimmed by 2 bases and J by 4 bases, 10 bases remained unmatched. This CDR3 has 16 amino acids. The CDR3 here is CASSVTRGQPPDTQYF. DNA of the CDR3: TGTGCCAGCAGCGTCACACGGGGACAGCCTCCAGATACGCAGTATTTT.

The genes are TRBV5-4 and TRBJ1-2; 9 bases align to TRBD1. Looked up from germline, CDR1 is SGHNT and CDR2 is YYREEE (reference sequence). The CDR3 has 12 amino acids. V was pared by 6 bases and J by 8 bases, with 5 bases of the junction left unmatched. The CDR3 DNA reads TGTGCCAGCACCCGGACAGGGGAAGGCTACACCTTC. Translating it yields CASTRTGEGYTF.

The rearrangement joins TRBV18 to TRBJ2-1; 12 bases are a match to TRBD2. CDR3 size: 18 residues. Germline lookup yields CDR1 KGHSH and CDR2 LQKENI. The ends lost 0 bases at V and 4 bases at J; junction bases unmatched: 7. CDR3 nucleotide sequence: TGTGCCAGCTCACCACCAGGCCTAGCGGGAGGGGATTACAATGAGCAGTTCTTC. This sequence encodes CASSPPGLAGGDYNEQFF. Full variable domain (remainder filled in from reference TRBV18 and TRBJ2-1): NAGVMQNPRHLVRRRGQEARLRCSPMKGHSHVYWYRQLPEEGLKFMVYLQKENIIDESGMPKERFSAEFPKEGPSILRIQQVVRGDSAAYFCASSPPGLAGGDYNEQFFGPGTRLTVL.

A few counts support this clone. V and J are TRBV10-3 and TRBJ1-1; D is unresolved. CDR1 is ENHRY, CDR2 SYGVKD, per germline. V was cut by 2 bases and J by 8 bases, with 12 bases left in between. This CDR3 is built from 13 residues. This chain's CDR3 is CAISEMGSIEAFF. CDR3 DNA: TGTGCCATCAGTGAGATGGGGAGCATCGAAGCTTTCTTT.

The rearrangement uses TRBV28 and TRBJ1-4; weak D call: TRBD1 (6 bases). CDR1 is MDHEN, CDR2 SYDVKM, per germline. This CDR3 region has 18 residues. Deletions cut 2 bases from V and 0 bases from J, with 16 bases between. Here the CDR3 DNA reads TGTGCCAGCAGTTTAACCCTCCCGCGACAGGCAACTAATGAAAAACTGTTTTTT. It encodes CASSLTLPRQATNEKLFF.

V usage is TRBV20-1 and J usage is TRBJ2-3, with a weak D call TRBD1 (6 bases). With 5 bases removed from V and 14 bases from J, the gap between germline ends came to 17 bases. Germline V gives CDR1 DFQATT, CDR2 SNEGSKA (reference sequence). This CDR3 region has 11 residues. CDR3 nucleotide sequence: TGCAGTGCTTCTCCGGGACCACAGGGGTATTTT. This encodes CSASPGPQGYF.